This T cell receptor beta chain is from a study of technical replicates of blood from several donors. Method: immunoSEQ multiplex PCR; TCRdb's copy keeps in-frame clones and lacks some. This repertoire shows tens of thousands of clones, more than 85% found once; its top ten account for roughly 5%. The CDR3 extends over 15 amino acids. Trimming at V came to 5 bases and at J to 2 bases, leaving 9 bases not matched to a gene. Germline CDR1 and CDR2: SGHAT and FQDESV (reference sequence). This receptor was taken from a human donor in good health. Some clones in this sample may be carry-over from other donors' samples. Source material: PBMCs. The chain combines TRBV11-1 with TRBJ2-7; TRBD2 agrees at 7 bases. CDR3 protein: CASSQAGTKAYEQYF. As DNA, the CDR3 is TGTGCCAGCAGCCAAGCCGGGACTAAGGCCTACGAGCAGTACTTC. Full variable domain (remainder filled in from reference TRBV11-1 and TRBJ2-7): EAEVAQSPRYKITEKSQAVAFWCDPISGHATLYWYRQILGQGPELLVQFQDESVVDDSQLPKDRFSAERLKGVDSTLKIQPAELGDSAMYLCASSQAGTKAYEQYFGPGTRLTVT.